This T cell receptor beta chain was obtained from a study of blood T cell repertoires in COVID-19. In the study overall: The United States, Italy and Spain were the sources of the acute and convalescent COVID-19 samples.

Under the authors' procedure: The authors estimated nucleated cell counts from reference gene primer amplification. Assay: immunoSEQ multiplex PCR; the TCRdb copy retains only in-frame clones and omits some. V and J calls and clone size are those listed in that table; D and trimming were worked out from the DNA. The sample has under 200,000 clones, around nine tenths seen once; the top ten hold around 10%. Deletions cut 2 bases from V and 6 bases from J, with 16 bases between. The CDR3 extends over 15 amino acids. The germline gives CDR1 ENHRY, CDR2 SYGVKD. Sequenced: peripheral blood. This chain links TRBV10-3 with TRBJ1-2, with D uncertain. The source is a woman aged 70 to 79 with COVID-19, enrolled during active disease. The CDR3 reads CAISERPWVADGYTF. In nucleotides, the CDR3 is TGTGCCATCAGTGAGCGACCTTGGGTTGCGGATGGCTACACCTTC.